This T cell receptor (beta chain) originates from a study of regulatory T cells in long-lasting Graves disease. Researchers made TCR beta libraries by using iRepertoire HTBI primers and running Arm-PCR on CDR3 regions. In TCRdb, the multiplex PCR reads were re-called with MiXCR into one record per CDR3 protein. Among over 650,000 distinct CDR3 sequences listed, about 32% were seen once. Time point given: persistent/refractory GD, antithyroid drugs over 5 years with positive TRAb. After RNA was extracted from PBMCs, the TCR library was made from it. Study-wide findings and caveats: Favored usage of TRBV28, TRBJ1-2 and TRBJ2-5 was recorded in persistent disease. Compared with new cases, persistent Graves' patients showed reduced TCR diversity. More public clonotypes were shared by persistent patients (approximately 3,000) than by new patients (fewer than 1,000).

Details on this clonotype: Its antigen is not identified.

Germline values: CDR1 LNHDA, CDR2 SQIVND (reference sequence). The CDR3 spans 17 residues. V was clipped by 4 bases and J by 0 bases; unmatched bases: 5. The source of this sequence is a female donor with Graves disease. V usage is TRBV19 and J usage is TRBJ1-5; 11 bases map to TRBD1. Material: peripheral blood mononuclear cells (PBMCs), obtained when the disease was refractory, from a patient treated with antithyroid drugs. CDR3 amino acids: CASSTGTGGYSNQPQHF. The CDR3 nucleotides read TGTGCCAGTAGTACCGGGACAGGGGGTTATAGCAATCAGCCCCAGCATTTT.